Listed here are 25 T cell receptor beta chains from one sample, sequenced in a study of CD8 T cells in ankylosing spondylitis. TCRdb reanalysed the 5' RACE reads using MiXCR and keeps one entry per CDR3 protein. Of more than 150,000 distinct CDR3 sequences listed, about 20% are singletons. Sequencing was done on a sample of blood, either unsorted or a sorted T cell fraction (not recorded which). All receptors derive from a male donor aged 10-30 years with ankylosing spondylitis or in good health (not recorded which).

This clonotype was seen at least ten times. The chain links TRBV7-2 to TRBJ2-5, with D unclear. Germline-derived CDR1 and CDR2 are SGHTA and FQGNSA. The CDR3 runs 13 residues. V was trimmed by 2 bases and J by 7 bases, leaving 11 bases between them. The CDR3 region is CASSLPPDRTQYF. In DNA form, the CDR3 reads TGTGCCAGCAGCTTACCCCCGGATCGGACCCAGTACTTC.

This clonotype was observed at least ten times. This rearrangement joins TRBV3-1 to TRBJ1-2; D call uncertain. This CDR3 is built from 12 residues. V was clipped by 4 bases and J by 7 bases, with 10 bases between them. Germline assignment: CDR1 LGHDT and CDR2 YNNKEL (reference sequence). The CDR3 sequence is CASSRDLRGYTF. The CDR3 DNA follows: TGTGCCAGCAGCCGAGATCTACGTGGCTACACCTTC.

The table lists this clonotype with many counts. The V gene is TRBV20-1, the J gene TRBJ2-7, with D tentatively TRBD1 (5 bases). The V gene's germline CDR1 is DFQATT and CDR2 SNEGSKA (reference sequence). CDR3 length: 12 amino acids. The ends were cut back, 5 bases at V and 2 bases at J, with 10 bases in the middle. CDR3 coding DNA: TGCAGTGCTCGTTCCAGGGCCTACGAGCAGTACTTC. It encodes CSARSRAYEQYF.

This clonotype has a count of ten or more. The gene calls are TRBV28 and TRBJ1-2; tentatively, D is TRBD1 (5 bases). CDR1 MDHEN and CDR2 SYDVKM come from the germline V gene. The length of the CDR3 is 14 residues. V gave up 4 bases and J gave up 6 bases, with 15 bases separating them. CDR3 loop: CASSWDLSDDGYTF. The CDR3 DNA sequence: TGTGCCAGCAGTTGGGACCTTTCAGACGATGGCTACACCTTC.

There are many counts of this clonotype. The genes are TRBV29-1 and TRBJ1-3; TRBD1 agrees at 9 bases. Germline V gene lookup returns CDR1 SQVTM and CDR2 ANQGSEA. The CDR3 spans 14 residues. The V and J ends lost 7 bases and 0 bases, in that order; junction bases with no gene match: 4. CDR3 bases: TGCAGCGCTACGACAGGGGGCTCTGGAAACACCATATATTTT. It codes for CSATTGGSGNTIYF.

This clonotype was seen ten or more times. This sequence joins TRBV12-3 or TRBV12-4 and TRBJ2-7; D possibly uses TRBD1 or TRBD2 (5 bases each). Deletions cut 3 bases from V and 1 base from J, with 10 bases between. This CDR3 is 14 amino acids long. The CDR3, as DNA: TGTGCCAGCAGTTTTGGGGGACGTTCCTACGAGCAGTACTTC. Translation: CASSFGGRSYEQYF.

This clonotype showed up many times. The V and J genes are TRBV5-5 and TRBJ1-2; D possibly corresponds to TRBD1 (5 bases). CDR1 is SGHKS and CDR2 is YYEKEE in the germline V gene (reference sequence). V was cut by 3 bases and J by 7 bases, with 19 bases left in between. The CDR3 length is 15 residues. This CDR3 is CASSWTPPGPSGYTF. CDR3 bases: TGTGCCAGCAGCTGGACACCCCCGGGACCCAGTGGCTACACCTTC. Combining the CDR3 with reference TRBV5-5 and TRBJ1-2 gives the whole variable domain DAGVTQSPTHLIKTRGQQVTLRCSPISGHKSVSWYQQVLGQGPQFIFQYYEKEERGRGNFPDRFSARQFPNYSSELNVNALLLGDSALYLCASSWTPPGPSGYTFGSGTRLTVV.

This clonotype was detected many times. The V gene is TRBV25-1, the J gene TRBJ2-1, with D perhaps matching TRBD1 (6 bases). Germline V CDR1 and CDR2: MGHDK, SYGVNS. This CDR3 is built from 13 residues. V was trimmed by 2 bases and J by 12 bases, leaving 14 bases between them. The CDR3 DNA follows: TGTGCCAGCAGTGAAAAACAGGGCTGGGGGCAGTTCTTC. Translating it yields CASSEKQGWGQFF.

This clonotype showed up many times. V usage is TRBV12-3 or TRBV12-4 and J usage is TRBJ2-5; 8 bases are a match to TRBD2. The CDR3 has 14 residues. Trimming at V came to 5 bases and at J to 5 bases, leaving 7 bases not matched to a gene. The CDR3: CASSPRLAFETQYF. The CDR3 region has the DNA TGTGCCAGCAGTCCCCGACTAGCGTTTGAGACCCAGTACTTC.

This clonotype has only a few counts. The rearrangement uses TRBV12-3 or TRBV12-4 and TRBJ1-2; D is uncertain. V was shortened by 5 bases and J by 0 bases, with 10 bases between the two germline ends. This CDR3 has 14 residues. The CDR3 is CASSLDGSNYGYTF. The CDR3 DNA reads TGTGCCAGCAGTCTTGACGGATCTAACTATGGCTACACCTTC.

This clonotype showed up just a few times. The chain carries TRBV29-1 and TRBJ2-7, with D uncertain. The CDR3 spans 12 residues. V lost 3 bases and J 7 bases, leaving 13 bases between the germline ends. The germline gives CDR1 SQVTM, CDR2 ANQGSEA. The DNA of the CDR3 is TGCAGCGTTGAGGGTGAGGAAGGAGAGCAGTACGTC. This gives the protein CSVEGEEGEQYV.

This clonotype was observed many times. This chain uses TRBV20-1 with TRBJ2-5, with 7 bases matching TRBD1. Germline CDR1 DFQATT, CDR2 SNEGSKA (reference sequence). The CDR3 extends over 14 amino acids. With V trimmed by 1 base and J by 5 bases, 7 bases remained unmatched. The CDR3: CSARAQGLEETQYF. The CDR3 nucleotides are TGCAGTGCTAGAGCACAGGGGTTGGAGGAGACCCAGTACTTC.

In this sample, this clonotype turned up many times. The chain links TRBV29-1 to TRBJ2-2; 7 bases match TRBD1. V dropped 7 bases and J dropped 5; count of bases not matched to a gene: 10. Germline CDR1 reads SQVTM; CDR2 reads ANQGSEA. The CDR3 loop spans 14 amino acids. This CDR3 reads CSADMTRGTGELFF. CDR3 bases: TGCAGCGCCGACATGACCAGGGGGACCGGGGAGCTGTTTTTT.

This clonotype came up many times. This chain links TRBV5-1 with TRBJ2-7, with D perhaps TRBD1 or TRBD2 (5 bases each). The CDR3 spans 13 residues. In germline, CDR1 is SGHRS, CDR2 YFSETQ. With 4 bases removed from V and 6 bases from J, the gap between germline ends came to 14 bases. DNA for the CDR3: TGCGCCAGCAGCATTGTCGGGGCACCCGAGCAGTACTTC. Protein: CASSIVGAPEQYF. Based on the CDR3 plus reference TRBV5-1 and TRBJ2-7, the full variable domain is KAGVTQTPRYLIKTRGQQVTLSCSPISGHRSVSWYQQTPGQGLQFLFEYFSETQRNKGNFPGRFSGRQFSNSRSEMNVSTLELGDSALYLCASSIVGAPEQYFGPGTRLTVT.

This clonotype was recorded at least ten times. This chain uses TRBV29-1 with TRBJ2-7; 8 bases match TRBD1. With V trimmed by 6 bases and J by 0 bases, 1 base remained unmatched. The CDR3 spans 12 residues. Germline CDR1 and CDR2: SQVTM and ANQGSEA. The CDR3 sequence: CSVGTGSYEQYV. The DNA for the CDR3 is TGCAGCGTAGGGACAGGCTCCTACGAGCAGTACGTC.

At least ten counts were recorded for this clonotype. The chain employs TRBV12-3 or TRBV12-4 and TRBJ1-2, with 8 nucleotides matching TRBD1. Trimming cost V 7 bases and J 7 bases; bases outside gene matches: 8. The CDR3 sequence is 13 residues long. The CDR3 loop is CASTPDRVGGYTF. The DNA for the CDR3 is TGTGCCAGCACCCCGGACAGGGTTGGTGGCTACACCTTC.

This clonotype has a count of ten or more. The V gene is TRBV28, the J gene TRBJ2-1; 7 bases agree with TRBD2. Germline CDR1 is MDHEN and CDR2 is SYDVKM. CDR3 length: 14 amino acids. Losses at the gene ends were 3 bases for V and 8 bases for J; bases not matched to a gene: 7. CDR3 region: CASSFGRESHEQFF. In DNA, the CDR3 is TGTGCCAGCAGTTTCGGGCGGGAGTCTCATGAGCAGTTCTTC.

This clonotype has a count of ten or more. CDR3 amino acids: CASSLWGEEKLFF. In DNA, the CDR3 is TGCGCCAGCAGCTTGTGGGGTGAAGAAAAACTGTTTTTT. The rearrangement joins TRBV5-1 to TRBJ1-4; D not resolved. V was pared by 1 base and J by 8 bases, with 9 bases between. The CDR3 runs to 13 residues. Germline CDR1 reads SGHRS; CDR2 reads YFSETQ. Based on the CDR3 plus reference TRBV5-1 and TRBJ1-4, the full variable domain is KAGVTQTPRYLIKTRGQQVTLSCSPISGHRSVSWYQQTPGQGLQFLFEYFSETQRNKGNFPGRFSGRQFSNSRSEMNVSTLELGDSALYLCASSLWGEEKLFFGSGTQLSVL.

This clonotype was observed a few times. The chain carries TRBV29-1 and TRBJ1-1; D ambiguous. Germline loops: CDR1 SQVTM, CDR2 ANQGSEA. The CDR3 totals 13 residues. V was pared by 2 bases and J by 3 bases, with 10 bases between. As DNA, the CDR3 is TGCAGCGTTGAAAGGAAGGCCGACACTGAAGCTTTCTTT. Protein product: CSVERKADTEAFF.

This clonotype was picked up many times. The J gene is TRBJ2-1, the V gene TRBV15; 7 bases line up with TRBD2. The germline V gene has CDR1 LNHNV and CDR2 YYDKDF (reference sequence). CDR3 length equals 19 residues. V trimming: 2 bases; J trimming: 0 bases; junction bases outside the gene matches: 13. CDR3 bases: TGTGCCACCAGCAGATTAGGGGTACGCGGGAGCCCCTCCTACAATGAGCAGTTCTTC. Protein: CATSRLGVRGSPSYNEQFF. Full variable domain (missing parts from reference TRBV15 and TRBJ2-1): DAMVIQNPRYQVTQFGKPVTLSCSQTLNHNVMYWYQQKSSQAPKLLFHYYDKDFNNEADTPDNFQSRRPNTSFCFLDIRSPGLGDTAMYLCATSRLGVRGSPSYNEQFFGPGTRLTVL.

CDR3 region: CASSYRDRGRGWRNNEQFF. CDR3 in DNA: TGTGCCAGCAGTTACCGGGACAGGGGGCGCGGGTGGCGGAACAATGAGCAGTTCTTC. V gene TRBV6-6 combines with J gene TRBJ2-1; 12 bases align to TRBD1. Germline loops: CDR1 MNHNY, CDR2 SVGAGI (reference sequence). This CDR3 contains 19 residues. After removal of 2 bases from V and 5 bases from J, the junction contained 13 bases not matched to a gene.

Ten or more counts support this clonotype. The chain combines TRBV20-1 with TRBJ2-1; D gene ambiguous. This CDR3 has 12 amino acids. Germline CDR1 is DFQATT and CDR2 is SNEGSKA (reference sequence). Trimming cost V 6 bases and J 8 bases, with 14 bases left between them. In DNA form, the CDR3 reads TGCAGTGCAAGCCCAGCGTTGGATGAGCAGTTCTTC. Its protein is CSASPALDEQFF.

This clonotype was found many times. The chain links TRBV28 to TRBJ2-7; D remains ambiguous. Germline loops: CDR1 MDHEN, CDR2 SYDVKM. Trimming left V 6 bases short and J 5 bases short, with 14 bases between. The CDR3 contains 13 residues. In DNA form, the CDR3 reads TGTGCCAGCAGAGAAAGCTTCTCGGACGAGCAGTACTTC. Protein: CASRESFSDEQYF.

The genes are TRBV7-8 and TRBJ2-1; 12 nucleotides match TRBD2. This CDR3 comprises 16 residues. Germline loops: CDR1 SGHVS, CDR2 FQNEAQ. After removal of 5 bases from V and 9 bases from J, the junction contained 11 bases not matched to a gene. As DNA, the CDR3 is TGTGCCAGCAGCCGGAGGACTAGCGGGATATACGGTGAGCAGTTCTTC. Protein product: CASSRRTSGIYGEQFF.

This clonotype was counted at least ten times. J is TRBJ2-1 and V is TRBV12-3 or TRBV12-4, with TRBD2 identical over 12 bases. The CDR3 length is 17 residues. J lost 7 bases, V lost 5 bases, and 12 bases had no gene match. The CDR3 DNA sequence: TGTGCCAGCAGTACCCGGACTAGCGGGATGGTTTTTAATGAGCAGTTCTTC. This codes for CASSTRTSGMVFNEQFF.